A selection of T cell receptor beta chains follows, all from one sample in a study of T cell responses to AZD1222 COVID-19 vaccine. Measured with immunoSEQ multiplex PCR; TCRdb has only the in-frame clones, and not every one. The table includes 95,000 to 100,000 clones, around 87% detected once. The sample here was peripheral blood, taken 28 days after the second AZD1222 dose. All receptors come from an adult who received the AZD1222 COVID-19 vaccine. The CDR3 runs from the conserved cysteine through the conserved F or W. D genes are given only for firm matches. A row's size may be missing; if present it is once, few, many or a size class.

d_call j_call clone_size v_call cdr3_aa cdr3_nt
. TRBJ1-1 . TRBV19 CASSILTEAFF TGTGCCAGTAGTATCCTGACTGAAGCTTTCTTT
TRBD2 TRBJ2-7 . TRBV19 CASSIASGGRYEQYF TGTGCCAGTAGTATCGCTAGCGGGGGTCGCTACGAGCAGTACTTC
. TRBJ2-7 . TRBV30 CAWRSRGRVYEQYF TGTGCCTGGAGATCGCGGGGGCGCGTCTACGAGCAGTACTTC
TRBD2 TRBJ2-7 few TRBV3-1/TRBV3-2 CASSPSGGKPGEQYF TGTGCCAGCAGCCCTTCGGGGGGGAAACCGGGCGAGCAGTACTTC
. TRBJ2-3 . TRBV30 CAWTPGMLFGTDTQYF TGTGCCTGGACCCCGGGAATGCTGTTCGGCACAGATACGCAGTATTTT
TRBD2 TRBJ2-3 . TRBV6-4 CASSVRGGRGTDTQYF TGTGCCAGTTCGGTCCGGGGGGGCCGTGGCACAGATACGCAGTATTTT
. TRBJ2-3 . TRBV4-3 CASSQGTAFTDTQYF TGCGCCAGCAGCCAAGGGACAGCCTTCACAGATACGCAGTATTTT
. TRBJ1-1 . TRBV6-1 CASSARQAPRRTEAFF TGTGCCAGCAGTGCTAGACAGGCCCCAAGGCGGACTGAAGCTTTCTTT
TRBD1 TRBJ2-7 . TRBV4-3 CASSQDVGQGANEQYF TGCGCCAGCAGCCAAGACGTTGGACAGGGGGCTAACGAGCAGTACTTC
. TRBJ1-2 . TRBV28 CASSARVYGYTF TGTGCCAGCAGTGCGCGGGTCTATGGCTACACCTTC
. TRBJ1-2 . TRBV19 CASSMGHPGYGYTF TGTGCCAGTAGTATGGGCCACCCAGGCTATGGCTACACCTTC
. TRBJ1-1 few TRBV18 CASSPRGDTEAFF TGTGCCAGCTCACCACGAGGAGACACTGAAGCTTTCTTT
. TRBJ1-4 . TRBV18 CAGAAGEKLFF TGTGCTGGTGCGGCGGGTGAAAAACTGTTTTTT
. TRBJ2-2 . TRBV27 CASSLLQGRLFF TGTGCCAGCAGTTTGTTACAGGGAAGACTGTTTTTT
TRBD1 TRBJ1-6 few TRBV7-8 CASSPGQGDHGRALHF TGTGCCAGCAGCCCGGGACAGGGGGACCACGGGCGGGCCCTCCACTTT
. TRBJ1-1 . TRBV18 CASGPDTTEAFF TGTGCCAGCGGCCCGGACACCACTGAAGCTTTCTTT
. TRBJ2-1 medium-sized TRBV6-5 CASSYSSLITYNEQFF TGTGCCAGCAGTTACTCGAGCCTGATTACCTACAATGAGCAGTTCTTC
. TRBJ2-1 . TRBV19 CASSRVAAYNEQFF TGTGCCAGTAGTCGAGTAGCGGCATACAATGAGCAGTTCTTC
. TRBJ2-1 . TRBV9 CASSVALGHGRNGEQFF TGTGCCAGCAGCGTAGCTCTCGGGCACGGCAGGAATGGTGAGCAGTTCTTC
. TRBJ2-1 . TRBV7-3 CASSLQAYNEQFF TGTGCCAGCAGCTTACAGGCTTACAATGAGCAGTTCTTC